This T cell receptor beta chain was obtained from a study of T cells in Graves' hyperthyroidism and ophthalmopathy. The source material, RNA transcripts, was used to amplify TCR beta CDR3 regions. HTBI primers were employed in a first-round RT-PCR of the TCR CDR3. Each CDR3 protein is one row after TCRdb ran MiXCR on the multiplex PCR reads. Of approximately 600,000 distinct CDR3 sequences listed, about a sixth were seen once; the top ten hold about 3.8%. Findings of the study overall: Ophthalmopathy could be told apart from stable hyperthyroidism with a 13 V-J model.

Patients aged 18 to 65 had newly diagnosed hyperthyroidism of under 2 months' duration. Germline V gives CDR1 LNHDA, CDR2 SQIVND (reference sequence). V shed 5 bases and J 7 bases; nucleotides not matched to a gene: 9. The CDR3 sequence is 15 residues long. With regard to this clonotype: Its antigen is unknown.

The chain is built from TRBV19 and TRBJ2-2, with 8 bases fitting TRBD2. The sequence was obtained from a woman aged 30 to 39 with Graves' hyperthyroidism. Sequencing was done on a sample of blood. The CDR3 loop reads CASSPQTSASGELFF. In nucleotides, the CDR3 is TGTGCCAGTAGTCCCCAGACTAGCGCGAGCGGGGAGCTGTTTTTT.